The 14 T cell receptor beta chains reported below all come from one sample, sequenced in a study of cytomegalovirus exposure and HLA in healthy donors. With 60 Vbeta and 13 Jbeta primers, the PCR was carried out. TCRdb's copy holds only in-frame clones and misses some; the assay was immunoSEQ multiplex PCR. Of some 60,000 clones detected, less than 90% appear once; the ten largest clones hold about 10%. The sequenced material came from PBMCs. These TCRs come from a female donor in good health and CMV-seronegative.

The V gene is TRBV7-3, the J gene TRBJ1-1; TRBD1 is a possible D gene (6 bases). Germline CDR1 and CDR2: SGHTA and FQGTGA. This CDR3 has 17 amino acids. Trimming removed 5 bases at V and 4 bases at J, with 23 bases between. DNA for the CDR3: TGTGCCAGCAGCCCCCGACCGAAACAGGGTTCGGGCACTGAAGCTTTCTTT. As protein: CASSPRPKQGSGTEAFF.

This clone was detected once. The chain couples TRBV5-4 to TRBJ2-7; TRBD2 aligns across 8 bases. The CDR3 runs to 15 residues. Germline V lookup: CDR1 SGHNT, CDR2 YYREEE (reference sequence). The ends lost 0 bases at V and 0 bases at J; junction bases unmatched: 2. The CDR3 DNA reads TGTGCCAGCAGCTTGGAAGCGGGGGCCTCCTACGAGCAGTACTTC. As protein: CASSLEAGASYEQYF.

Written as DNA, the CDR3 is TGTGCCAGTATGGGGACAGAAATGAACACTGAAGCTTTCTTT. Protein sequence: CASMGTEMNTEAFF. The V and J genes are TRBV19 and TRBJ1-1; TRBD1 matches at 7 bases. Germline-derived CDR1 and CDR2 are LNHDA and SQIVND (reference sequence). The V and J ends lost 7 bases and 0 bases, in that order; junction bases with no gene match: 5. The CDR3 length is 14 residues.

The chain carries TRBV6-5 and TRBJ1-5; 8 positions agree with TRBD1. Per germline, CDR1 MNHEY and CDR2 SVGAGI. The V segment lost 5 bases and the J segment 7 bases; nucleotides outside the gene matches: 4. This CDR3 spans 13 amino acids. The CDR3 protein is CASSEHRGQPQHF. Here the CDR3 DNA reads TGTGCCAGCAGTGAGCACAGGGGGCAGCCCCAGCATTTT.

This clone was seen only a few times. J is TRBJ1-4 and V is TRBV5-8, with 7 bases that match TRBD1. V lost 1 base, J lost 4 bases, and 4 bases stayed unmatched. CDR3 length: 15 amino acids. Looked up from germline, CDR1 is SGHTS and CDR2 is YDEGEE. In DNA form, the CDR3 reads TGTGCCAGCAGCTTGAGGGGGCAGGGTAATGAAAAACTGTTTTTT. Its translation: CASSLRGQGNEKLFF. Supplemented by reference TRBV5-8 and TRBJ1-4, the full variable domain reads EAGVTQSPTHLIKTRGQQATLRCSPISGHTSVYWYQQALGLGLQFLLWYDEGEERNRGNFPPRFSGRQFPNYSSELNVNALELEDSALYLCASSLRGQGNEKLFFGSGTQLSVL.

V and J are TRBV27 and TRBJ1-1; 8 bases fit TRBD1. V gave up 4 bases and J gave up 1 base; unmatched junction bases: 2. The CDR3 extends over 14 amino acids. From germline, CDR1 is MNHEY and CDR2 SMNVEV (reference sequence). Here the CDR3 reads CASSSGQGNTEAFF. For the CDR3, the DNA is TGTGCCAGCAGTTCCGGACAGGGGAACACTGAAGCTTTCTTT.

The V and J genes are TRBV5-4 and TRBJ2-7; 16 nucleotides line up with TRBD2. Germline V gene sequence: CDR1 SGHNT, CDR2 YYREEE (reference sequence). J was trimmed by 5 bases and V by 0 bases; bases with no gene match: 5. CDR3 length: 17 residues. CDR3 sequence (DNA): TGTGCCAGCAGCTTGGATTTAGGGACTAGCGGGAGGGACGAGCAGTACTTC. It encodes CASSLDLGTSGRDEQYF.

The rearrangement uses TRBV6-5 and TRBJ1-1; D is unclear. CDR3 length: 15 amino acids. The germline V gene encodes CDR1 MNHEY and CDR2 SVGAGI. V was trimmed by 0 bases and J by 1 base, leaving 9 bases between them. CDR3 coding DNA: TGTGCCAGCAGTTACTCGCGACTGACGAACACTGAAGCTTTCTTT. This sequence encodes CASSYSRLTNTEAFF.

The chain joins TRBV28 to TRBJ2-1; 9 bases agree with TRBD2. Germline V CDR1 and CDR2: MDHEN, SYDVKM. V lost 2 bases and J lost 1; bases outside the gene matches: 3. This CDR3 is built from 16 residues. CDR3 nucleotide sequence: TGTGCCAGCAGTTTAATGGCGGGAGGGTCCTACAATGAGCAGTTCTTC. It yields the protein CASSLMAGGSYNEQFF.

The V gene is TRBV7-2, the J gene TRBJ2-5; TRBD2 aligns across 13 bases. The end of the DNA aligns better with TRBJ2-7, so the J call may be wrong. The CDR3 has 14 amino acids. Germline CDR1 is SGHTA and CDR2 is FQGNSA. This chain's CDR3 is CASSSGLAGDEQYF. The CDR3 DNA follows: TGTGCCAGCAGCTCCGGACTAGCGGGAGACGAGCAGTACTTC.

The chain recombines TRBV18 with TRBJ2-1; no clear D. The CDR3 contains 13 residues. Germline V gene lookup returns CDR1 KGHSH and CDR2 LQKENI. Trimming left V 6 bases short and J 2 bases short, with 8 bases between. The CDR3 reads CASSPATYNEQFF. As DNA, the CDR3 is TGTGCCAGCTCCCCTGCTACCTACAATGAGCAGTTCTTC. Using reference TRBV18 and TRBJ2-1 for the parts outside the CDR3, the full variable domain is NAGVMQNPRHLVRRRGQEARLRCSPMKGHSHVYWYRQLPEEGLKFMVYLQKENIIDESGMPKERFSAEFPKEGPSILRIQQVVRGDSAAYFCASSPATYNEQFFGPGTRLTVL.

This clone appeared a single time. The genes are TRBV6-5 and TRBJ1-2; tentatively, D is TRBD1 (5 bases). Germline V gene lookup returns CDR1 MNHEY and CDR2 SVGAGI. V dropped 2 bases and J dropped 7 bases, with 20 bases sitting between them. The CDR3 sequence is 16 residues long. Written as DNA, the CDR3 is TGTGCCAGCAGTTACACCCAGCCCAGGGAGGGAGGTGGCTACACCTTC. Its protein is CASSYTQPREGGGYTF.

The chain has TRBV7-9 and TRBJ2-7; D call uncertain. There are 12 residues in the CDR3. Germline CDR1 SEHNR, CDR2 FQNEAQ (reference sequence). Trimming left V 4 bases short and J 8 bases short, with 12 bases between. The CDR3 loop is CASSSTVWQQYF. The CDR3 DNA reads as TGTGCCAGCAGCTCCACCGTATGGCAGCAGTACTTC.

This chain links TRBV11-2 with TRBJ1-2; D is undetermined. Germline lookup yields CDR1 SGHAT and CDR2 FQNNGV. Trimming stripped 1 base from V and 6 bases from J, with 9 bases between. The CDR3 has 13 residues. This chain's CDR3 is CASSLVGVDGYTF. The DNA for the CDR3 is TGTGCCAGCAGCTTAGTTGGAGTCGATGGCTACACCTTC.